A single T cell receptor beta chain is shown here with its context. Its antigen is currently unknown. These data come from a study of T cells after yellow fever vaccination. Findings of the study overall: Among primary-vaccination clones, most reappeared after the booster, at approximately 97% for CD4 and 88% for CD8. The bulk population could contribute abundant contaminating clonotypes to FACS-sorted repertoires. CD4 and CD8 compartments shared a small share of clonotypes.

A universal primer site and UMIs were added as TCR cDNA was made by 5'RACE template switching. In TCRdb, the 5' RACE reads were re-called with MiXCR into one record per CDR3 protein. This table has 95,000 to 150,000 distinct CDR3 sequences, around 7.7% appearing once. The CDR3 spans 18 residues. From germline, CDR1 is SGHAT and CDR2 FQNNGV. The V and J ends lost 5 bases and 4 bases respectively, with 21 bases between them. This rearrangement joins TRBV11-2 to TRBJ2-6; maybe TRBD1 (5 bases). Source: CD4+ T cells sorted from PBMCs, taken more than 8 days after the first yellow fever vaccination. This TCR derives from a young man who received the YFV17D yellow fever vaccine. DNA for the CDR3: TGTGCCAGCAGCCCACGACAGAACCAGTTTTCGGGGGCCAACGTCCTGACTTTC. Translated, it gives CASSPRQNQFSGANVLTF.